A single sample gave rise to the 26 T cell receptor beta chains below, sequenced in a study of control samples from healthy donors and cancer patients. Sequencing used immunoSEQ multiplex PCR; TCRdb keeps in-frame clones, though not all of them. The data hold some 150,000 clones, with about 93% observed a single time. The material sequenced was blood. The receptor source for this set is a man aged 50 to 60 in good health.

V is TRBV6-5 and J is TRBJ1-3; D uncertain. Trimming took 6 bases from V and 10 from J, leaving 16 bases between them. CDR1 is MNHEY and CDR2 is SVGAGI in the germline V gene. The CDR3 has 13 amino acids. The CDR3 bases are TGTGCCAGCAGCCCGGGTGTAGTAGGGACCATATATTTT. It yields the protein CASSPGVVGTIYF.

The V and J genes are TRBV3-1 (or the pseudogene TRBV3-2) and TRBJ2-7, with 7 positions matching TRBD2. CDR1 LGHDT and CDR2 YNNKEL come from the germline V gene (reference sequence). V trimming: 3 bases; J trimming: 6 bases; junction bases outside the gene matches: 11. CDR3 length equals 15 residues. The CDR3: CASSQGSAGDIEQYF. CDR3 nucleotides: TGTGCCAGCAGCCAGGGCTCTGCGGGAGATATCGAGCAGTACTTC.

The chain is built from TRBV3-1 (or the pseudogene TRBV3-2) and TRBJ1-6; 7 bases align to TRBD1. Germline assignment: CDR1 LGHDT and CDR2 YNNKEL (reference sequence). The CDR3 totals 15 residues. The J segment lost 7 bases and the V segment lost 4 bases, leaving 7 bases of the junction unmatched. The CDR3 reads CASSPPGTANSPLHF. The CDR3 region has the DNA TGTGCCAGCAGCCCTCCCGGGACAGCCAATTCACCCCTCCACTTT.

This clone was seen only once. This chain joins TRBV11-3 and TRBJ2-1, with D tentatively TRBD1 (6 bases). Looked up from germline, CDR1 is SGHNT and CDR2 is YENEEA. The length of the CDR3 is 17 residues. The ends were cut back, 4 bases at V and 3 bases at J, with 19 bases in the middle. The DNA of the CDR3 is TGTGCCAGCAGCTCGGGTACAGGGATAGGGGACTACAATGAGCAGTTCTTC. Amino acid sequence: CASSSGTGIGDYNEQFF.

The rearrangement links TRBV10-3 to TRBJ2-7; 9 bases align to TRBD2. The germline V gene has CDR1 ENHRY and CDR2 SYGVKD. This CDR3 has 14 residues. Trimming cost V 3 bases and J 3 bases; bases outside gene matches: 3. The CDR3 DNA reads TGTGCCATCAGTGACCCTAGCGGGAACTACGAGCAGTACTTC. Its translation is CAISDPSGNYEQYF.

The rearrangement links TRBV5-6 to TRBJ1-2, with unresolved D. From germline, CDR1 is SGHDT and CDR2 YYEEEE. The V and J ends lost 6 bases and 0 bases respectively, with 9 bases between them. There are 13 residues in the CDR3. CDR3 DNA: TGTGCCAGCACACAGATGGCTAACTATGGCTACACCTTC. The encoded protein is CASTQMANYGYTF.

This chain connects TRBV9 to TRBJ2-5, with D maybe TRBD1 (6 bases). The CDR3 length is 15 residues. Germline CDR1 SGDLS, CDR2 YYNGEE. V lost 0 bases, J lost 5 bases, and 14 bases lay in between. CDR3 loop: CASSVGGRGMETQYF. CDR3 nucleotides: TGTGCCAGCAGCGTAGGCGGCAGGGGAATGGAGACCCAGTACTTC.

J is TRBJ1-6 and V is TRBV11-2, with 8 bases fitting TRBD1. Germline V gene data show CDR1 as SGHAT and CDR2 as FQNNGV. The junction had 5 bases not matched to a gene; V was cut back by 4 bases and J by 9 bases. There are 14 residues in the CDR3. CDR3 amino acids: CASSSGQGSSPLHF. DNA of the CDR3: TGTGCCAGCAGCTCCGGACAGGGAAGTTCACCCCTCCACTTT.

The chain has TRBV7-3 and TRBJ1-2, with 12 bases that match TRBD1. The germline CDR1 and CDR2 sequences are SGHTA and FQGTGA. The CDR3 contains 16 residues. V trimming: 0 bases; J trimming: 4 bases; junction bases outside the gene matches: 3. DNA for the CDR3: TGTGCCAGCAGCTTAACGGGACAGGGGGCGCGCTATGGCTACACCTTC. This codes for CASSLTGQGARYGYTF.

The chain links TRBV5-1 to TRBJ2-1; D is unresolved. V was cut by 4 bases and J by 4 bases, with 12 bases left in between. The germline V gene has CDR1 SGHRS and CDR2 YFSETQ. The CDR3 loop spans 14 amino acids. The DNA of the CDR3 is TGCGCCAGCAGCCCGCCGAGAGAGTACAATGAGCAGTTCTTC. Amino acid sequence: CASSPPREYNEQFF.

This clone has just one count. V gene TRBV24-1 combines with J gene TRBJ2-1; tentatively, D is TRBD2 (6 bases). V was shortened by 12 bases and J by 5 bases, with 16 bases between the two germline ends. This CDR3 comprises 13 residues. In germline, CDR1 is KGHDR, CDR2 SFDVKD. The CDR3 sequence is CAVAGLVHNEQFF. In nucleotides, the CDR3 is TGTGCCGTGGCGGGGTTGGTACACAATGAGCAGTTCTTC.

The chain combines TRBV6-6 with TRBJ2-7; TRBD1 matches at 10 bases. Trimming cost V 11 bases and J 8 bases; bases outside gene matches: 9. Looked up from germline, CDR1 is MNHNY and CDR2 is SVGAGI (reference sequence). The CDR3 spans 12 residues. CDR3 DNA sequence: TGTGCCGGTTCCGGGACAGGGGATCAGCAGTACTTC. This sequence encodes CAGSGTGDQQYF.

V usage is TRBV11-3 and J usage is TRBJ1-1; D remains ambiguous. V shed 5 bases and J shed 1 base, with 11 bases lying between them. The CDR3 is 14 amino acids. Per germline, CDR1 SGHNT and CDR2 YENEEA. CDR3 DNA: TGTGCCAGCAGCCTAGGTTCGACGAACACTGAAGCTTTCTTT. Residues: CASSLGSTNTEAFF.

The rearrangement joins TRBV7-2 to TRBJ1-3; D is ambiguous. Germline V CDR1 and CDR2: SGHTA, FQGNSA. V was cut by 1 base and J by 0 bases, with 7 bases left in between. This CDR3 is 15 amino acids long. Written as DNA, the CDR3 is TGTGCCAGCAGCTTAGACGGATCCTCTGGAAACACCATATATTTT. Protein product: CASSLDGSSGNTIYF.

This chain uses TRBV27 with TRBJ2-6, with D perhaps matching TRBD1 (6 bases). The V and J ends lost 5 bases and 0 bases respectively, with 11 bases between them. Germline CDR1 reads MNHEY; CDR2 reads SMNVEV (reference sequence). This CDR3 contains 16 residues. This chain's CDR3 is CASSTTGRSGANVLTF. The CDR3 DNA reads TGTGCCAGCAGTACAACAGGGCGCTCTGGGGCCAACGTCCTGACTTTC.

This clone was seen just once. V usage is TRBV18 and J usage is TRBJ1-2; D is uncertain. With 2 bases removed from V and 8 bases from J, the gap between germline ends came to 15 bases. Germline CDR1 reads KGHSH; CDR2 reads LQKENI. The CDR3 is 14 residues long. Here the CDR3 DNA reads TGTGCCAGCTCACCAATCGGGGAAAGAGACGGCTACACCTTC. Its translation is CASSPIGERDGYTF.

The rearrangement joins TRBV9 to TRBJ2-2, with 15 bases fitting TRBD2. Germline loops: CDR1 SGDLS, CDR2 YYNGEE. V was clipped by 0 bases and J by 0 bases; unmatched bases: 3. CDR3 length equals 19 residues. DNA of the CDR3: TGTGCCAGCAGCGTAGGGACTAGCGGGAGGGGAGCGAACACCGGGGAGCTGTTTTTT. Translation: CASSVGTSGRGANTGELFF.

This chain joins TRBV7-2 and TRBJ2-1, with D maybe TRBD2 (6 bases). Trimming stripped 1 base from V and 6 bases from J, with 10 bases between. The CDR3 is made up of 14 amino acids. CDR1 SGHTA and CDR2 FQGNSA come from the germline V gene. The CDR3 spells CASSLVGAGNEQFF. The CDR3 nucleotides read TGTGCCAGCAGCTTAGTGGGAGCGGGCAATGAGCAGTTCTTC.

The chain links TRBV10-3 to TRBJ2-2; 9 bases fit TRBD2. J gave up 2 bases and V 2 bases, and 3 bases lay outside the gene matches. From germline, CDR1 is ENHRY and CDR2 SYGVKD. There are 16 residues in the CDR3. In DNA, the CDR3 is TGTGCCATCAGTGAGCGGACTAGCGTTAACACCGGGGAGCTGTTTTTT. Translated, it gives CAISERTSVNTGELFF.

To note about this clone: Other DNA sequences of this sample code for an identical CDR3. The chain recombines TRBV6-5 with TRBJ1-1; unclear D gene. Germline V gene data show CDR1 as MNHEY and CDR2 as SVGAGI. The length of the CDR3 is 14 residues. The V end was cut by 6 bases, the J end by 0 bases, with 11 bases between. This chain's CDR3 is CASSPGGLNTEAFF. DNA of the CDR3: TGTGCCAGCAGCCCCGGAGGGTTGAACACTGAAGCTTTCTTT.

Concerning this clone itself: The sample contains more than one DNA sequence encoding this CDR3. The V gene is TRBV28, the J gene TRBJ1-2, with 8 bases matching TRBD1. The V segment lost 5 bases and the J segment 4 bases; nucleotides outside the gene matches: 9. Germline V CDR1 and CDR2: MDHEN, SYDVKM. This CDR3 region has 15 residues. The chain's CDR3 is CASSPPGGFSYGYTF. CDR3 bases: TGTGCCAGCAGTCCTCCAGGGGGCTTTTCCTATGGCTACACCTTC.

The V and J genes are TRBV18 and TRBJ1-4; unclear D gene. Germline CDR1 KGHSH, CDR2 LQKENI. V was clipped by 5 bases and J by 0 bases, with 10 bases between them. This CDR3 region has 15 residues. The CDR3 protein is CASSSLRATNEKLFF. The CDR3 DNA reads TGTGCCAGCTCATCCTTACGGGCAACTAATGAAAAACTGTTTTTT.

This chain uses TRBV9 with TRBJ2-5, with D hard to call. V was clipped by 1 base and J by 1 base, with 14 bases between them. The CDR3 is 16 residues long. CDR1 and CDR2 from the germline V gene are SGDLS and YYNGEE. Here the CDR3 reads CASSVNVGSAQETQYF. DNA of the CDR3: TGTGCCAGCAGCGTAAATGTGGGAAGTGCCCAAGAGACCCAGTACTTC. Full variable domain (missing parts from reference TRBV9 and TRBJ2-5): DSGVTQTPKHLITATGQRVTLRCSPRSGDLSVYWYQQSLDQGLQFLIQYYNGEERAKGNILERFSAQQFPDLHSELNLSSLELGDSALYFCASSVNVGSAQETQYFGPGTRLLVL.

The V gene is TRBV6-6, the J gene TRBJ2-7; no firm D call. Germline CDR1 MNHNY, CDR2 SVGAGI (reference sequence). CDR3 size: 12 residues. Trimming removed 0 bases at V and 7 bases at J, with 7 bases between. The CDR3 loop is CASSYSIEEQYF. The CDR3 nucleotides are TGTGCCAGCAGTTACTCGATCGAAGAGCAGTACTTC.

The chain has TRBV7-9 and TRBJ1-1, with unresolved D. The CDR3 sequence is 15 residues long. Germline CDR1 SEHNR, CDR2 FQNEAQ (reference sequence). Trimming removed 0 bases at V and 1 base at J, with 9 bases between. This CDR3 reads CASSLARPQNTEAFF. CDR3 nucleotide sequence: TGTGCCAGCAGCTTAGCTAGGCCTCAGAACACTGAAGCTTTCTTT.

This chain's CDR3 is CATSDRPRRLVTYEQYF. CDR3 nucleotide sequence: TGTGCCACCAGTGATCGCCCCCGGCGGTTGGTTACCTACGAGCAGTACTTC. V gene TRBV24-1 combines with J gene TRBJ2-7; no clear D. V lost 3 bases to trimming and J lost 2 bases, with 19 bases between them. CDR1 KGHDR and CDR2 SFDVKD come from the germline V gene. This CDR3 is 17 amino acids long.